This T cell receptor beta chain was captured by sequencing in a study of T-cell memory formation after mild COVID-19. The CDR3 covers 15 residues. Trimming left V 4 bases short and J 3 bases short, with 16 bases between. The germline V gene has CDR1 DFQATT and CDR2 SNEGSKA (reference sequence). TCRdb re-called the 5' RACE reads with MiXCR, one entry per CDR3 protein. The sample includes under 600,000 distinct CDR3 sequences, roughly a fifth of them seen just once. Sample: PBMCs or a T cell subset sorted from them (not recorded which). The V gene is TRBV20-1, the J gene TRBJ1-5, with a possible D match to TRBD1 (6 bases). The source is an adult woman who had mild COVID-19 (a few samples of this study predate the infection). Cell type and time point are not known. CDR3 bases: TGCAGTGCTACAAACGTACGGGGGCTCAATCAGCCCCAGCATTTT. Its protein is CSATNVRGLNQPQHF.